Listed here are 26 T cell receptor beta chains from one sample, sequenced in a study of vaccination and CD4 T cells after COVID-19. The study sequenced cultured CD4+ T cell DNA using the Oncomine TCR Beta short-read assay. MiXCR, applied by TCRdb to the PCR reads, yields one record per CDR3 protein. The sample has around 26,000 distinct CDR3 sequences, about 64% seen once. Treatment of the sample: roughly nine-day PBMC culture with coronavirus spike peptide pools or control peptides (ViraFEST assay). These TCRs' antigens remain unknown. Source: CD4+ T cells from blood, cultured in vitro, taken after SARS-CoV-2 vaccination. Every receptor here comes from a human donor who received a COVID-19 vaccine.

This sequence joins TRBV9 and TRBJ2-2; tentative D call: TRBD2 (6 bases). The CDR3 covers 18 residues. V gave up 0 bases and J gave up 0 bases, with 15 bases separating them. Looked up from germline, CDR1 is SGDLS and CDR2 is YYNGEE. CDR3 loop: CASSVDAGLRSNTGELFF. CDR3 nucleotide sequence: TGTGCCAGCAGCGTAGACGCGGGGCTACGTTCGAACACCGGGGAGCTGTTTTTT. The full variable domain, with the rest looked up from reference TRBV9 and TRBJ2-2, is DSGVTQTPKHLITATGQRVTLRCSPRSGDLSVYWYQQSLDQGLQFLIQYYNGEERAKGNILERFSAQQFPDLHSELNLSSLELGDSALYFCASSVDAGLRSNTGELFFGEGSRLTVL.

The chain is built from TRBV20-1 and TRBJ2-1; the D gene is possibly TRBD1 (7 bases). The CDR3 contains 13 residues. Trimming pared 7 bases from V and 7 bases from J, leaving 17 bases between. CDR1 DFQATT and CDR2 SNEGSKA come from the germline V gene (reference sequence). The CDR3 region has the DNA TGCAGTGGACAGGGCGGGGCCGAAAATGAGCAGTTCTTC. It is translated as CSGQGGAENEQFF.

CDR3 coding DNA: TGTGCCAGCAGCGTAGGTCCCGGAGAGTCCTACGAGCAGTACTTC. Protein: CASSVGPGESYEQYF. The genes are TRBV9 and TRBJ2-7; D remains ambiguous. V lost 0 bases, J lost 1 base, and 11 bases lay in between. CDR3 length: 15 residues. Germline V gene data show CDR1 as SGDLS and CDR2 as YYNGEE.

This chain links TRBV12-5 with TRBJ1-1, with D uncertain. Looked up from germline, CDR1 is LGHNT and CDR2 is FRNRAP. Deletions cut 1 base from V and 3 bases from J, with 0 bases between. The CDR3 loop spans 11 amino acids. CDR3 amino acids: CASGLDTEAFF. The CDR3 nucleotides read TGTGCTAGTGGTTTGGACACTGAAGCTTTCTTT.

The J gene is TRBJ2-3, the V gene TRBV6-5; perhaps TRBD1 as D (6 bases). This CDR3 region has 14 residues. The germline CDR1 and CDR2 sequences are MNHEY and SVGAGI. Trimming left V 4 bases short and J 4 bases short, with 12 bases between. CDR3 bases: TGTGCCAGCAGTTTGGGGGCAGGGGCAGATACGCAGTATTTT. Translated, it gives CASSLGAGADTQYF.

The rearrangement uses TRBV6-1 and TRBJ2-3; maybe TRBD1 (6 bases). Germline loops: CDR1 MNHNS, CDR2 SASEGT. The CDR3 is made up of 16 amino acids. V was trimmed by 0 bases and J by 6 bases, leaving 16 bases between them. The CDR3 coding sequence is TGTGCCAGCAGTGAAGCCGTGGGACACGCCCGTGATACGCAGTATTTT. As protein: CASSEAVGHARDTQYF.

The gene calls are TRBV7-8 and TRBJ2-5; D assignment may be TRBD1 or TRBD2 (5 bases each). V lost 5 bases and J 2 bases, leaving 15 bases between the germline ends. CDR1 and CDR2 from the germline V gene are SGHVS and FQNEAQ. The CDR3 has 15 amino acids. The CDR3 nucleotides read TGTGCCAGCAGCCCCCTGAGGGCAGGGCAAGAGACCCAGTACTTC. Translated: CASSPLRAGQETQYF.

The rearrangement joins TRBV18 to TRBJ2-1, with a tentative D call TRBD2 (5 bases). The CDR3 runs to 13 residues. V lost 3 bases and J 5 bases, leaving 8 bases between the germline ends. CDR1 and CDR2 (germline): KGHSH, LQKENI. CDR3 loop: CASSPGIDNEQFF. The CDR3 bases are TGTGCCAGCTCACCCGGGATAGACAATGAGCAGTTCTTC.

This chain connects TRBV10-3 to TRBJ2-7; D perhaps matches TRBD2 (5 bases). The end of the DNA is better explained by TRBJ2-5, so the J call may be wrong. The CDR3 spans 14 residues. The germline V gene has CDR1 ENHRY and CDR2 SYGVKD. As DNA, the CDR3 is TGTGCCATCAGTGAGGGACTCCGAGGGGAGACCCAGTACTTC. Translation: CAISEGLRGETQYF.

The gene calls are TRBV27 and TRBJ2-7, with D possibly matching TRBD2 (5 bases). CDR3 length equals 14 residues. CDR1 is MNHEY and CDR2 is SMNVEV in the germline V gene (reference sequence). V lost 8 bases to trimming and J lost 5 bases, with 19 bases between them. CDR3 residues: CASSPGKRSDEQYF. CDR3 nucleotides: TGTGCCAGCTCTCCGGGGAAGCGTTCGGACGAGCAGTACTTC.

V and J are TRBV10-3 and TRBJ2-3; possibly TRBD1 or TRBD2 for D (5 bases each). The germline gives CDR1 ENHRY, CDR2 SYGVKD. The V end lost 6 bases, the J end lost 2 bases, and 12 bases lay between the germline ends. This CDR3 comprises 14 residues. As DNA, the CDR3 is TGTGCCATCAGGACGGGACGGGACACAGATACGCAGTATTTT. It translates to CAIRTGRDTDTQYF.

The table lists this clonotype with a few counts. The genes are TRBV19 and TRBJ1-1; 8 bases are shared with TRBD1. Losses at the gene ends were 6 bases for V and 2 bases for J; bases not matched to a gene: 2. In germline, CDR1 is LNHDA, CDR2 SQIVND (reference sequence). The CDR3 is 13 residues long. The CDR3 here is CASRTGVNTEAFF. CDR3 nucleotide sequence: TGTGCCAGTAGGACAGGGGTAAACACTGAAGCTTTCTTT.

V gene TRBV30 combines with J gene TRBJ1-2; no clear D gene. Germline V gene lookup returns CDR1 GTSNPN and CDR2 SVGIG (reference sequence). Between the trimmed V and J ends, which lost 2 bases and 0 bases, there was a span of 10 bases. This CDR3 has 14 amino acids. The CDR3 spells CAWSSQLANYGYTF. Here the CDR3 DNA reads TGTGCCTGGAGTAGCCAGCTCGCTAACTATGGCTACACCTTC.

The gene calls are TRBV15 and TRBJ1-2; maybe TRBD1 (5 bases). Germline V gene data show CDR1 as LNHNV and CDR2 as YYDKDF (reference sequence). V lost 2 bases and J 5 bases, leaving 18 bases between the germline ends. This CDR3 region has 16 residues. CDR3 in amino acids: CATSRPPATGSYGYTF. CDR3 DNA: TGTGCCACCAGCAGACCACCGGCTACAGGCTCGTATGGCTACACCTTC.

This clonotype was seen more than once but under ten times. The J gene is TRBJ2-7, the V gene TRBV20-1; TRBD2 is a possible D gene (7 bases). From germline, CDR1 is DFQATT and CDR2 SNEGSKA (reference sequence). Trimming took 0 bases from V and 2 from J, leaving 14 bases between them. This CDR3 has 15 amino acids. In nucleotides, the CDR3 is TGCAGTGCTAGAGATCCGGCGGGGGCCGCCTACGAGCAGTACTTC. Translating it yields CSARDPAGAAYEQYF.

V and J are TRBV30 and TRBJ1-2, with D possibly matching TRBD1 (6 bases). The germline CDR1 and CDR2 sequences are GTSNPN and SVGIG (reference sequence). CDR3 size: 15 residues. V gave up 1 base and J gave up 7 bases, with 19 bases separating them. The CDR3 loop is CAWSGGGHLYGGYTF. The CDR3 nucleotides are TGTGCCTGGAGTGGCGGGGGGCACCTTTACGGTGGCTACACCTTC.

The chain recombines TRBV19 with TRBJ2-1; D possibly corresponds to TRBD2 (7 bases). Germline loops: CDR1 LNHDA, CDR2 SQIVND (reference sequence). Trimming left V 4 bases short and J 1 base short, with 20 bases between. The CDR3 contains 18 residues. CDR3 sequence (DNA): TGTGCCAGTAGTAGCACCCCGGGGGGCACGGAATCCTACAATGAGCAGTTCTTC. It encodes CASSSTPGGTESYNEQFF. Looking up the rest from reference TRBV19 and TRBJ2-1 gives the full variable domain: DGGITQSPKYLFRKEGQNVTLSCEQNLNHDAMYWYRQDPGQGLRLIYYSQIVNDFQKGDIAEGYSVSREKKESFPLTVTSAQKNPTAFYLCASSSTPGGTESYNEQFFGPGTRLTVL.

This clonotype was counted a single time. The V call is TRBV20-1, the J call TRBJ1-2; D uncertain. CDR3 size: 13 residues. Trimming took 1 base from V and 0 from J, leaving 6 bases between them. Germline V lookup: CDR1 DFQATT, CDR2 SNEGSKA (reference sequence). CDR3 coding DNA: TGCAGTGCTAGAGGCCAGCCTAACTATGGCTACACCTTC. Translated: CSARGQPNYGYTF.

The V call is TRBV24-1, the J call TRBJ2-2, with unresolved D. Per germline, CDR1 KGHDR and CDR2 SFDVKD. The V end lost 6 bases, the J end lost 2 bases, and 12 bases lay between the germline ends. The CDR3 has 15 residues. The CDR3 DNA reads as TGTGCCACCAGTTCCCTGGGAATAAACACCGGGGAGCTGTTTTTT. As protein: CATSSLGINTGELFF.

This rearrangement joins TRBV5-8 to TRBJ1-2; tentatively, D is TRBD1 (5 bases). In germline, CDR1 is SGHTS, CDR2 YDEGEE. The CDR3 sequence is 12 residues long. V lost 5 bases and J lost 4, with 9 bases in between. Here the CDR3 DNA reads TGTGCCAGCAGGCGGACAAGCTATGGCTACACCTTC. It specifies CASRRTSYGYTF.

This rearrangement joins TRBV15 to TRBJ1-3; D unresolved. The V and J ends lost 6 bases and 0 bases respectively, with 15 bases between them. The CDR3 has 16 amino acids. From germline, CDR1 is LNHNV and CDR2 YYDKDF (reference sequence). CDR3 region: CATSRLFSSSGNTIYF. The DNA of the CDR3 is TGTGCCACCAGTCGCCTCTTTTCGAGCTCTGGAAACACCATATATTTT.

The chain combines TRBV6-1 with TRBJ1-5, with D unclear. From germline, CDR1 is MNHNS and CDR2 SASEGT. The CDR3 loop spans 14 amino acids. V gave up 7 bases and J gave up 0 bases, with 10 bases separating them. CDR3 region: CASTFASSNQPQHF. CDR3 nucleotides: TGTGCCAGCACTTTTGCGTCTAGCAATCAGCCCCAGCATTTT.

The chain combines TRBV6-1 with TRBJ2-1; the D gene could be TRBD1 or TRBD2 (5 bases each). Germline-derived CDR1 and CDR2 are MNHNS and SASEGT. The CDR3 runs 16 residues. V was shortened by 5 bases and J by 9 bases, with 23 bases between the two germline ends. The CDR3: CASSRGVKAPSSEQFF. CDR3 nucleotide sequence: TGTGCCAGCAGTAGAGGGGTCAAAGCCCCAAGCAGTGAGCAGTTCTTC.

The chain carries TRBV7-9 and TRBJ1-1; D is unresolved. The length of the CDR3 is 13 residues. V was cut by 1 base and J by 7 bases, with 10 bases left in between. Germline V gene data show CDR1 as SEHNR and CDR2 as FQNEAQ (reference sequence). Here the CDR3 DNA reads TGTGCCAGCAGCTTAGAGATCCAGAGTGAAGCTTTCTTT. Protein product: CASSLEIQSEAFF.

The chain combines TRBV5-1 with TRBJ1-1; D not resolved. Trimming pared 1 base from V and 6 bases from J, leaving 13 bases between. CDR1 is SGHRS and CDR2 is YFSETQ in the germline V gene. CDR3 length: 14 residues. The CDR3 protein is CASSLNPGVAEAFF. DNA for the CDR3: TGCGCCAGCAGCTTGAACCCGGGAGTCGCTGAAGCTTTCTTT.

This clonotype has just one count. This chain links TRBV4-1 with TRBJ1-2; D is perhaps TRBD1 (6 bases). The germline CDR1 and CDR2 sequences are MGHRA and YSYEKL. Trimming took 4 bases from V and 4 from J, leaving 19 bases between them. The CDR3 contains 16 residues. CDR3 sequence reads: CASSPYLGTNSYGYTF. CDR3 nucleotides: TGCGCCAGCAGCCCCTACCTGGGGACAAATTCCTATGGCTACACCTTC.